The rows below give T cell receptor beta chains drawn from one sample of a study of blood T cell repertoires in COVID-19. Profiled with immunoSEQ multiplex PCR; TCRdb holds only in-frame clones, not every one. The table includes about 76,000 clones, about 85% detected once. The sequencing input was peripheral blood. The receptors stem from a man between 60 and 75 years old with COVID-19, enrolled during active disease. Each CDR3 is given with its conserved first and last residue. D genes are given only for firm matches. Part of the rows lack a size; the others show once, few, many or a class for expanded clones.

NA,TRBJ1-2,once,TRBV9,CASSPRTGGYYGYTF,TGTGCCAGCAGCCCCCGGACGGGAGGGTACTATGGCTACACCTTC
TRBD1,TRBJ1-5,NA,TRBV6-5,CASRGGQGDQPQHF,TGTGCCAGCAGGGGGGGACAGGGGGATCAACCCCAGCATTTT
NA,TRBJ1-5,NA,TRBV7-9,CASSALGQGNNQPQHF,TGTGCCAGCAGCGCTCTGGGGCAGGGTAACAATCAGCCCCAGCATTTT
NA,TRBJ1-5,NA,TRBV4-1,CASRAGAISGPQHF,TGCGCCAGCAGGGCTGGGGCGATCTCAGGGCCCCAGCATTTT
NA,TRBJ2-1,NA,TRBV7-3,CASSSQGNEQFF,TGTGCCAGCAGCTCCCAGGGTAATGAGCAGTTCTTC
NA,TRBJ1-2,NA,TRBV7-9,CASSLDNRHHSYTF,TGTGCCAGCAGCTTAGATAACAGGCATCACAGCTACACCTTC
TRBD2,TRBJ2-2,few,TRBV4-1,CASRRTSGETGELFF,TGCGCCAGCAGACGTACTAGCGGAGAAACCGGGGAGCTGTTTTTT
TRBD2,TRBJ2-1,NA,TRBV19,CASSPTSGANNEQFF,TGTGCCAGTAGTCCCACTAGCGGGGCCAACAATGAGCAGTTCTTC
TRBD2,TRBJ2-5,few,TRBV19,CATRPGDYFQTQYF,TGTGCCACACGCCCCGGGGACTATTTCCAGACCCAGTACTTC
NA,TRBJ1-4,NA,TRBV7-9,CASSSMTYKGEKLFF,TGTGCCAGCAGCTCGATGACTTATAAAGGTGAAAAACTGTTTTTT
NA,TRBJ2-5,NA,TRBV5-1,CASSLAQVGRGETQYF,TGCGCCAGCAGCTTGGCTCAGGTGGGGCGGGGAGAGACCCAGTACTTC
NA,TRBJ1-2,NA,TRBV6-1,CASSEKTEYGYTF,TGTGCCAGCAGTGAAAAAACGGAGTATGGCTACACCTTC
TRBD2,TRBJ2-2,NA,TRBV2,CASSDLAGGPNTGELFF,TGTGCCAGCAGTGATTTAGCGGGAGGGCCAAACACCGGGGAGCTGTTTTTT
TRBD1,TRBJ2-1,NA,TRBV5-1,CASSIGTGDNEQFF,TGCGCCAGCAGCATCGGGACAGGGGATAATGAGCAGTTCTTC
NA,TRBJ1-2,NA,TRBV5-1,CASSSTAGTSDYGYTF,TGCGCCAGCAGCTCAACAGCCGGGACAAGTGATTATGGCTACACCTTC
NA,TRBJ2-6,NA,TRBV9,CASSVGGAGANVLTF,TGTGCCAGCAGCGTAGGGGGCGCTGGGGCCAACGTCCTGACTTTC
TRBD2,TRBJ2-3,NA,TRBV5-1,CASSVMGLAEPTDTQYF,TGCGCCAGCAGCGTCATGGGACTAGCGGAGCCCACAGATACGCAGTATTTT
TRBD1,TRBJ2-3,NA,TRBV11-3,CASSLQTGSGRTDTQYF,TGTGCCAGCAGCCTCCAGACAGGGTCGGGGCGCACAGATACGCAGTATTTT
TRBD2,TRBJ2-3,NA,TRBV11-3,CASSLSGGGDTQYF,TGTGCCAGCAGCCTGTCGGGGGGGGGCGATACGCAGTATTTT
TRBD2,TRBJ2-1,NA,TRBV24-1,CATSGVLAGSNEQFF,TGTGCCACCAGTGGGGTGCTAGCGGGAAGCAATGAGCAGTTCTTC
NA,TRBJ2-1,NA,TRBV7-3,CASSLSGSDEQFF,TGTGCCAGCAGCTTATCAGGGTCGGATGAGCAGTTCTTC
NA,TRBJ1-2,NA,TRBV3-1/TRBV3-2,CASSLTGDLRAGGYTF,TGTGCCAGCAGCCTAACTGGGGATCTCAGGGCCGGGGGCTACACCTTC
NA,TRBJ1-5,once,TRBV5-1,CASSLAAGDQPQHF,TGCGCCAGCAGCTTGGCTGCGGGAGATCAGCCCCAGCATTTT
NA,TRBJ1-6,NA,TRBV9,CASSVEQGRNSPLHF,TGTGCCAGCAGCGTAGAACAGGGCAGAAATTCACCCCTCCACTTT
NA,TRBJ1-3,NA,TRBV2,CASSEARGSSGNTIYF,TGTGCCAGCAGTGAAGCTCGAGGGTCGTCAGGAAACACCATATATTTT
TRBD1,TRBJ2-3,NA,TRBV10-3,CAIRWGTGSTDTQYF,TGTGCCATCAGGTGGGGGACAGGGAGCACAGATACGCAGTATTTT
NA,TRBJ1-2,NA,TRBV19,CASSIDRGNGGYTF,TGTGCCAGTAGTATAGATCGAGGGAATGGAGGCTACACCTTC
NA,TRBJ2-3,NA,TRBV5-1,CASSSGTRETDTQYF,TGCGCCAGCAGCTCGGGGACTCGGGAGACAGATACGCAGTATTTT
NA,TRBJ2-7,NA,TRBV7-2,CASSSYYEQYF,TGTGCCAGCAGCTCCTACTACGAGCAGTACTTC
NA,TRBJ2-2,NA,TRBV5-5,CASSLTGIYSGELFF,TGTGCCAGCAGCCTAACCGGGATCTATAGCGGGGAGCTGTTTTTT
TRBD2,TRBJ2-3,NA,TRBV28,CASSPTRLAGQRDTQYF,TGTGCCAGCAGTCCGACCCGACTAGCGGGACAGAGGGATACGCAGTATTTT
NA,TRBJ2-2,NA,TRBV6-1,CASSEAGTPPGELFF,TGTGCCAGCAGTGAAGCGGGGACACCTCCCGGGGAGCTGTTTTTT
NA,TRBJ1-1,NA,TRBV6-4,CASSAGMNTEAFF,TGTGCCAGCAGTGCGGGGATGAACACTGAAGCTTTCTTT
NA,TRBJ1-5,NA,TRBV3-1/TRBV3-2,CASSQGVGSGQPQHF,TGTGCCAGCAGCCAAGGCGTGGGTAGCGGTCAGCCCCAGCATTTT
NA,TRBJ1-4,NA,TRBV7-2,CASSFQGSANEKLFF,TGTGCCAGCAGCTTTCAGGGCTCGGCTAATGAAAAACTGTTTTTT
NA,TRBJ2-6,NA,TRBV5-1,CASSSLDEGYSGANVLTF,TGCGCCAGCAGCTCCCTTGACGAGGGCTACTCTGGGGCCAACGTCCTGACTTTC
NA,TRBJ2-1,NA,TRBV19,CASSPGGTVYNEQFF,TGTGCCAGTAGTCCGGGGGGGACAGTATACAATGAGCAGTTCTTC
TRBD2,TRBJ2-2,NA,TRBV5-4,CASSLPGLPTGELFF,TGTGCCAGCAGCTTGCCGGGACTACCCACCGGGGAGCTGTTTTTT
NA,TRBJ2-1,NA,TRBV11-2,CASSLDLGGEQFF,TGTGCCAGCAGCTTAGATTTGGGGGGAGAGCAGTTCTTC
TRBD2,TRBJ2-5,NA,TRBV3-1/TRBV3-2,CASSQTTSGKETQYF,TGTGCCAGCAGCCAAACCACTAGCGGTAAAGAGACCCAGTACTTC
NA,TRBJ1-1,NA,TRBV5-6,CASPGGGTNTEAFF,TGTGCCAGCCCCGGGGGGGGAACGAACACTGAAGCTTTCTTT
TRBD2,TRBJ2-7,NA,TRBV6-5,CASSRYLTSGYEQYF,TGTGCCAGCAGTCGTTATTTGACTAGCGGATACGAGCAGTACTTC
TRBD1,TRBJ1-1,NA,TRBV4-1,CASSRPTGGNTEAFF,TGCGCCAGCAGCCGACCGACAGGGGGGAACACTGAAGCTTTCTTT
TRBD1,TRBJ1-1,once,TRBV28,CASSTGGAPEAFF,TGTGCCAGCTCAACAGGGGGCGCCCCTGAAGCTTTCTTT
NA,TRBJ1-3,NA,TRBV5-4,CASSSETGESSGNTIYF,TGTGCCAGCAGCTCCGAGACAGGCGAGAGCTCTGGAAACACCATATATTTT
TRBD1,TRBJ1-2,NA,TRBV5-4,CASSFGGQIYGYTF,TGTGCCAGCAGCTTTGGGGGACAGATCTATGGCTACACCTTC
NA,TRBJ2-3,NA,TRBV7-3,CASSLLTGIGDTQYF,TGTGCCAGCAGCTTATTAACGGGAATAGGAGATACGCAGTATTTT
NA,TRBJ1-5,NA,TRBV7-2,CASSSELVLAGRNQPQHF,TGTGCCAGCAGCTCGGAGTTGGTGTTGGCAGGGCGGAATCAGCCCCAGCATTTT
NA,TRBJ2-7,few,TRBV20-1,CSASFQRQEQYF,TGCAGTGCTAGTTTCCAACGTCAGGAGCAGTACTTC
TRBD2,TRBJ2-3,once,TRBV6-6,CATTSGASTDTQYF,TGTGCCACCACTAGCGGGGCTAGCACAGATACGCAGTATTTT
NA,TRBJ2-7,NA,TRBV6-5,CASSYSGLGYEQYF,TGTGCCAGCAGTTACTCTGGCCTAGGCTACGAGCAGTACTTC
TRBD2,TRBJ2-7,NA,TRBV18,CASSLGLAGGKFSEQYF,TGTGCCAGCTCACTGGGACTAGCGGGAGGCAAGTTTTCCGAGCAGTACTTC
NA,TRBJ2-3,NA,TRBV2,CASSEARRATDTQYF,TGTGCCAGCAGTGAAGCCAGGAGGGCTACAGATACGCAGTATTTT
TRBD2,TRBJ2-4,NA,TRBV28,CASSLNGGGQAKNIQYF,TGTGCCAGCAGTTTAAACGGCGGGGGGCAGGCCAAAAACATTCAGTACTTC
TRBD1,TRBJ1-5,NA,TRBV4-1,CASSQGTGGSQPQHF,TGCGCCAGCAGCCAAGGGACAGGGGGCAGTCAGCCCCAGCATTTT
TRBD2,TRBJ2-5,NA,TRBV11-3,CASSLSSGGQETQYF,TGTGCCAGCAGCTTGAGTAGCGGGGGCCAAGAGACCCAGTACTTC
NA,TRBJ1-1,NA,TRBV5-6,CASSLDQVFIDTEAFF,TGTGCCAGCAGCTTGGACCAGGTGTTTATCGACACTGAAGCTTTCTTT
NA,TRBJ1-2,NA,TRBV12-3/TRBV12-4,CASSFAGVYGYTF,TGTGCCAGCAGTTTTGCAGGGGTCTATGGCTACACCTTC
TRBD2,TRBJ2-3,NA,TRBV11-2,CASSWASGVGTDTQYF,TGTGCCAGCAGCTGGGCTAGCGGGGTCGGTACAGATACGCAGTATTTT